Below, 10 T cell receptor beta chains from the same sample are listed, as sequenced in a study of blood T cell repertoires in COVID-19. Some clones are missing from TCRdb's copy, which holds only in-frame ones; the method was immunoSEQ multiplex PCR. The repertoire consists of around 220,000 clones, with just over 85% occurring once and the leading ten covering around 4.5%. The material sequenced was peripheral blood. Receptors were obtained from a man aged 50 or older with acute or convalescent COVID-19.

The V call is TRBV11-3, the J call TRBJ2-7, with TRBD1 matching 9 bases. CDR3 length equals 14 residues. Germline V gene sequence: CDR1 SGHNT, CDR2 YENEEA. V gave up 4 bases and J gave up 3 bases; unmatched junction bases: 4. The CDR3 DNA reads as TGTGCCAGCAGCTCACAGGGGGCGGGCTACGAGCAGTACTTC. This codes for CASSSQGAGYEQYF. Looking up the rest from reference TRBV11-3 and TRBJ2-7 gives the full variable domain: EAGVVQSPRYKIIEKKQPVAFWCNPISGHNTLYWYLQNLGQGPELLIRYENEEAVDDSQLPKDRFSAERLKGVDSTLKIQPAELGDSAVYLCASSSQGAGYEQYFGPGTRLTVT.

This clone has a single count. The rearrangement joins TRBV6-5 to TRBJ2-7, with D possibly TRBD1 on 6 matching bases. Trimming shortened V by 0 bases and J by 2 bases, and 8 bases separated the two germline ends. In germline, CDR1 is MNHEY, CDR2 SVGAGI. The CDR3 is 14 amino acids. CDR3 sequence reads: CASSYSRGTYEQYF. CDR3 sequence (DNA): TGTGCCAGCAGTTACTCGAGGGGGACCTACGAGCAGTACTTC.

This clone is a singleton in its sample. V gene TRBV5-1 combines with J gene TRBJ2-5, with 7 bases fitting TRBD1. The CDR3 is 12 residues long. V lost 4 bases to trimming and J lost 4 bases; unmatched junction nucleotides: 1. Germline CDR1 and CDR2: SGHRS and YFSETQ. The CDR3 DNA reads as TGCGCCAGCAGCGGGGACAGAGAGACCCAGTACTTC. As protein: CASSGDRETQYF.

This clone was detected only a few times. V and J are TRBV21-1 and TRBJ2-7; TRBD1 reflects the table's D call only, with no check against the DNA. TRBV21-1 is a documented pseudogene. The CDR3 spans 19 residues. As DNA, the CDR3 is TGTGCCAGCAGCAAAGAAACGGATTTACGCCGGGACAGGTCCTACGAGCAGTACTTC. The encoded protein is CASSKETDLRRDRSYEQYF.

V usage is TRBV30 and J usage is TRBJ1-2; D uncertain. Germline lookup yields CDR1 GTSNPN and CDR2 SVGIG (reference sequence). V was trimmed by 6 bases and J by 8 bases, leaving 13 bases between them. The CDR3 spans 11 residues. The CDR3 protein is CACKYVYGYTF. In DNA form, the CDR3 reads TGTGCCTGCAAGTACGTCTACGGCTACACCTTC.

The chain recombines TRBV7-2 with TRBJ2-2, with D possibly being TRBD2 (6 bases). Trimming removed 2 bases from V and 6 bases from J, with 10 bases in between. This CDR3 comprises 14 residues. Germline V CDR1 and CDR2: SGHTA, FQGNSA. As DNA, the CDR3 is TGTGCCAGCAGCTTACCGGGAGCCCCCGGGGAGCTGTTTTTT. Translation: CASSLPGAPGELFF.

This chain links TRBV5-1 with TRBJ1-3; TRBD1 is a possible D gene (5 bases). The CDR3 loop spans 19 amino acids. Germline V gene data show CDR1 as SGHRS and CDR2 as YFSETQ. Trimming removed 5 bases from V and 2 bases from J, with 26 bases in between. CDR3 loop: CASRTGGATTGYAGNTIYF. For the CDR3, the DNA is TGCGCCAGCAGAACAGGCGGCGCTACCACCGGATACGCTGGAAACACCATATATTTT.

The chain has TRBV18 and TRBJ1-3; possibly TRBD1 for D (6 bases). CDR3 length: 16 residues. Trimming removed 6 bases at V and 2 bases at J, with 17 bases between. The V gene's germline CDR1 is KGHSH and CDR2 LQKENI. The DNA of the CDR3 is TGTGCCAGCTCTCAGGGGCCAGGAGTAACTGGAAACACCATATATTTT. This sequence encodes CASSQGPGVTGNTIYF.

This CDR3 reads CASSWDMNTEAFF. The CDR3 DNA reads TGTGCCAGCAGCTGGGACATGAACACTGAAGCTTTCTTT. V usage is TRBV7-2 and J usage is TRBJ1-1; perhaps TRBD1 as D (6 bases). Germline CDR1 reads SGHTA; CDR2 reads FQGNSA. Trimming took off 4 bases at V and 0 bases at J, with 6 bases between the two ends. The CDR3 covers 13 residues.

The V and J genes are TRBV25-1 and TRBJ2-3; 8 nucleotides align to TRBD1. With 2 bases clipped from V and 7 bases from J, the junction kept 8 bases outside the gene matches. Looked up from germline, CDR1 is MGHDK and CDR2 is SYGVNS. The CDR3 is 15 residues long. CDR3 nucleotides: TGTGCCAGCAGTGAAACCCCAACAGGGGGAAATACGCAGTATTTT. This sequence encodes CASSETPTGGNTQYF. Full variable domain (rest looked up from reference TRBV25-1 and TRBJ2-3): EADIYQTPRYLVIGTGKKITLECSQTMGHDKMYWYQQDPGMELHLIHYSYGVNSTEKGDLSSESTVSRIRTEHFPLTLESARPSHTSQYLCASSETPTGGNTQYFGPGTRLTVL.